This TCR beta chain came from a study of shared clonotypes between healthy human individuals. About the study: Contributing individuals were two females and a few males aged 18 to 49. There were three CD4 naive, three CD4 memory, two CD8 naive and one CD8 memory plates per donor.

In the original processing: There were no quality scores in the junction-only immunoSEQ sequences, so filtering differed. The assay was immunoSEQ multiplex PCR, and TCRdb's table has in-frame clones only and misses some. V and J calls and clone size come straight from that table; D and trimming were deduced from the DNA. The sample has about 1 million clones; around 75% are singletons. Sequenced input: memory CD4+ T cells sorted from blood. The subset: CD45RA-negative fraction. This TCR was recovered from a man between 18 and 29 years old in good health.

The CDR3 loop reads CASQDYNEQFF. CDR3 nucleotide sequence: TGTGCCAGTCAGGACTACAATGAGCAGTTCTTC. The V call is TRBV19, the J call TRBJ2-1; no firm D call. Trimming took off 8 bases at V and 3 bases at J, with 5 bases between the two ends. This CDR3 has 11 amino acids. Germline values: CDR1 LNHDA, CDR2 SQIVND (reference sequence).